The 5 T cell receptor beta chains in this list originate from one sample, sequenced in a study of shared clonotypes between healthy human individuals. Only in-frame clones appear in the TCRdb table, and some are missing; sequencing was by immunoSEQ multiplex PCR. The data contain roughly 850,000 clones, around 96% of them singletons. Cells designated naive CD8 were CD45RO-negative and were positively selected for CCR7, with terminally differentiated effector memory CD45RA+ cells excluded. Sequencing input: naive CD8+ T cells sorted from blood. Source of these receptors: a man under 40 in good health.

V gene TRBV5-4 combines with J gene TRBJ2-7; D is perhaps TRBD2 (6 bases). The germline V gene has CDR1 SGHNT and CDR2 YYREEE (reference sequence). V shed 4 bases and J shed 7 bases, with 15 bases lying between them. This CDR3 has 13 amino acids. CDR3 sequence reads: CASSPRDLREQYF. CDR3 coding DNA: TGTGCCAGCAGCCCCCGGGACTTACGGGAGCAGTACTTC.

The chain is built from TRBV7-3 and TRBJ1-5; D remains ambiguous. Trimming pared 1 base from V and 7 bases from J, leaving 11 bases between. Per the germline V gene, CDR1 is SGHTA and CDR2 is FQGTGA. This CDR3 is 14 amino acids long. CDR3 amino acids: CASSLNPVGQPQHF. CDR3 nucleotides: TGTGCCAGCAGCTTAAACCCCGTTGGGCAGCCCCAGCATTTT. Filled out from reference TRBV7-3 and TRBJ1-5, the complete variable domain reads GAGVSQTPSNKVTEKGKYVELRCDPISGHTALYWYRQSLGQGPEFLIYFQGTGAADDSGLPNDRFFAVRPEGSVSTLKIQRTERGDSAVYLCASSLNPVGQPQHFGDGTRLSIL.

The chain uses TRBV6-6 and TRBJ2-1; a weak D match, TRBD2 (6 bases). V was cut by 5 bases and J by 6 bases, with 8 bases left in between. This CDR3 contains 12 residues. Germline assignment: CDR1 MNHNY and CDR2 SVGAGI (reference sequence). This CDR3 reads CASSVLANEQFF. CDR3 nucleotides: TGTGCCAGCAGTGTACTAGCCAATGAGCAGTTCTTC.

The chain has TRBV30 and TRBJ2-5, with D uncertain. This CDR3 comprises 11 residues. Germline V gives CDR1 GTSNPN, CDR2 SVGIG (reference sequence). V was pared by 4 bases and J by 2 bases, with 5 bases between. CDR3 sequence (DNA): TGTGCCTGGAAGGGACAAGAGACCCAGTACTTC. Translated, it gives CAWKGQETQYF.

The chain is built from TRBV16 and TRBJ1-2; D not resolved. Trimming removed 0 bases from V and 3 bases from J, with 2 bases in between. CDR3 length: 12 residues. CDR1 and CDR2 from the germline V gene are KGHSY and FQNENV. CDR3 bases: TGTGCCAGCAGCCAATCAGACTATGGCTACACCTTC. It codes for CASSQSDYGYTF.